A single sample gave rise to the 17 T cell receptor beta chains below, sequenced in a study of CD8+ T cells in alopecia areata. The sample's treatment: oral pan-JAK inhibitor, 5-10 mg twice daily. Isolated RNA was reverse transcribed into cDNA used as the sequencing template. The data were produced by immunoSEQ multiplex PCR, yet TCRdb's version contains in-frame clones alone and is incomplete. The sample includes around 200,000 clones, 50% to 75% of them seen just once. Sequencing used CD4+ T cells sorted from blood, obtained at week 4, from a patient treated with tofacitinib. These receptors all stem from a human donor with alopecia areata.

V and J are TRBV5-8 and TRBJ2-3; D gene uncertain. Per germline, CDR1 SGHTS and CDR2 YDEGEE. This CDR3 spans 12 amino acids. The CDR3, as DNA: TGTGCAACGGGTGGCAGCACAGATACGCAGTATTTT. Residues: CATGGSTDTQYF.

This rearrangement joins TRBV14 to TRBJ2-6, with D possibly TRBD1 on 5 matching bases. This CDR3 contains 15 residues. Germline CDR1 and CDR2: SGHDN and FVKESK. V gave up 4 bases and J gave up 0 bases, with 7 bases separating them. The CDR3 DNA sequence: TGTGCCAGCAGCCCAGGGTTCTCTGGGGCCAACGTCCTGACTTTC. Residues: CASSPGFSGANVLTF.

The rearrangement joins TRBV5-1 to TRBJ1-1; D ambiguous. Germline V gene lookup returns CDR1 SGHRS and CDR2 YFSETQ. Trimming removed 6 bases at V and 6 bases at J, with 21 bases between. The CDR3 has 15 residues. The CDR3 reads CASTLRTGERAEAFF. The CDR3, as DNA: TGCGCCAGCACCCTGCGGACGGGCGAAAGGGCTGAAGCTTTCTTT.

This sequence joins TRBV19 and TRBJ2-7; 11 nucleotides line up with TRBD2. This CDR3 has 18 residues. The germline V gene has CDR1 LNHDA and CDR2 SQIVND (reference sequence). V was clipped by 3 bases and J by 0 bases; unmatched bases: 10. The CDR3 DNA is TGTGCCAGTAGTATTGCCCCAACTAGCGGGGGCGCCTCCTACGAGCAGTACTTC. This sequence encodes CASSIAPTSGGASYEQYF.

The rearrangement links TRBV30 to TRBJ2-3, with TRBD2 identical over 12 bases. Germline V CDR1 and CDR2: GTSNPN, SVGIG (reference sequence). This CDR3 region has 15 residues. After removal of 2 bases from V and 5 bases from J, the junction contained 5 bases not matched to a gene. This chain's CDR3 is CAWSRTSGVLDTQYF. CDR3 DNA: TGTGCCTGGAGTAGGACTAGCGGGGTGTTAGATACGCAGTATTTT.

The gene calls are TRBV5-1 and TRBJ2-1; TRBD2 is a possible D gene (5 bases). The CDR3 length is 14 residues. V lost 3 bases, J lost 7 bases, and 14 bases lay in between. In germline, CDR1 is SGHRS, CDR2 YFSETQ. The CDR3 loop is CASSSEPRGNEQFF. For the CDR3, the DNA is TGCGCCAGCAGCTCTGAGCCCCGGGGTAATGAGCAGTTCTTC.

In its sample, this clone was seen a few times. The V gene is TRBV7-2, the J gene TRBJ1-3; no definite D call. CDR1 SGHTA and CDR2 FQGNSA come from the germline V gene. The CDR3 loop spans 15 amino acids. Between the trimmed V and J ends, which lost 3 bases and 0 bases, there was a span of 9 bases. The CDR3 DNA reads as TGTGCCAGCAGCTTGGGAGGTCACTCTGGAAACACCATATATTTT. Amino acids: CASSLGGHSGNTIYF. Full variable domain (remainder filled in from reference TRBV7-2 and TRBJ1-3): GAGVSQSPSNKVTEKGKDVELRCDPISGHTALYWYRQSLGQGLEFLIYFQGNSAPDKSGLPSDRFSAERTGGSVSTLTIQRTQQEDSAVYLCASSLGGHSGNTIYFGEGSWLTVV.

This clone was recorded once. The chain employs TRBV4-2 and TRBJ2-7; TRBD2 matches at 7 bases. The CDR3 runs 16 residues. J gave up 1 base and V 1 base, and 7 bases lay outside the gene matches. Germline CDR1 is LGHNA and CDR2 is YNFKEQ. The CDR3 bases are TGTGCCAGCAGCCAAGTCTCTAGGGGAGGGTCCTACGAGCAGTACTTC. As protein: CASSQVSRGGSYEQYF.

The rearrangement joins TRBV15 to TRBJ1-4; 8 positions agree with TRBD1. V lost 0 bases and J lost 6; bases outside the gene matches: 3. The CDR3 sequence is 15 residues long. The germline gives CDR1 LNHNV, CDR2 YYDKDF (reference sequence). The CDR3 protein is CATSRDQGAYEKLFF. The CDR3 bases are TGTGCCACCAGCAGAGATCAGGGGGCGTATGAAAAACTGTTTTTT.

As to this clone: The same CDR3 can be traced to other DNA sequences in this sample. DNA for the CDR3: TGTGCCAGCAGTTACCTGGGGAACACTGAAGCTTTCTTT. The encoded protein is CASSYLGNTEAFF. The chain couples TRBV6-5 to TRBJ1-1; D is unclear. CDR1 and CDR2 (germline): MNHEY, SVGAGI. V was cut by 2 bases and J by 1 base, with 5 bases left in between. This CDR3 is 13 amino acids long.

The rearrangement links TRBV6-5 to TRBJ2-5; D gene uncertain. Trimming stripped 1 base from V and 3 bases from J, with 9 bases between. Germline CDR1 and CDR2: MNHEY and SVGAGI. CDR3 length equals 14 residues. The CDR3 here is CASSYLAAKETQYF. CDR3 DNA: TGTGCCAGCAGTTACTTGGCAGCAAAAGAGACCCAGTACTTC.

About this clone: The same CDR3 is also encoded by other DNA sequences in this sample. The chain carries TRBV29-1 and TRBJ1-1; D possibly corresponds to TRBD1 (5 bases). Trimming cost V 3 bases and J 5 bases, with 13 bases left between them. Looked up from germline, CDR1 is SQVTM and CDR2 is ANQGSEA. The CDR3 consists of 13 residues. The CDR3 sequence: CSVEKQGGTEAFF. CDR3 bases: TGCAGCGTTGAGAAGCAGGGAGGGACTGAAGCTTTCTTT.

This clone is a singleton in its sample. The chain uses TRBV30 and TRBJ1-2, with D maybe TRBD1 (5 bases). The germline gives CDR1 GTSNPN, CDR2 SVGIG (reference sequence). The length of the CDR3 is 12 residues. Trimming removed 5 bases at V and 4 bases at J, with 11 bases between. CDR3 nucleotides: TGTGCCTGGGCGTTTGGGGGCTATGGCTACACCTTC. Residues: CAWAFGGYGYTF.

V gene TRBV27 combines with J gene TRBJ2-2, with 9 bases matching TRBD1. Germline CDR1 is MNHEY and CDR2 is SMNVEV (reference sequence). J lost 2 bases, V lost 5 bases, and 6 bases had no gene match. This CDR3 is 16 amino acids long. CDR3 nucleotide sequence: TGTGCCAGCAGTCCCTGGGACAGGGTTAACACCGGGGAGCTGTTTTTT. Translated, it gives CASSPWDRVNTGELFF.

V is TRBV4-3 and J is TRBJ2-7; TRBD1 aligns across 9 bases. The CDR3 spans 15 residues. Germline CDR1 LGHNA, CDR2 YSLEER. With 0 bases clipped from V and 5 bases from J, the junction kept 5 bases outside the gene matches. Here the CDR3 reads CASSQERQGGNEQYF. Written as DNA, the CDR3 is TGCGCCAGCAGCCAAGAACGACAGGGGGGCAACGAGCAGTACTTC.

This clone turned up a few times. The CDR3 spells CASSADRNQPQHF. CDR3 nucleotides: TGTGCCAGCTCAGCGGACAGGAATCAGCCCCAGCATTTT. The chain links TRBV18 to TRBJ1-5; 7 bases map to TRBD1. This CDR3 spans 13 amino acids. The ends lost 5 bases at V and 4 bases at J; junction bases unmatched: 2. Germline CDR1 KGHSH, CDR2 LQKENI. Drawing the rest from reference TRBV18 and TRBJ1-5, the complete variable domain is NAGVMQNPRHLVRRRGQEARLRCSPMKGHSHVYWYRQLPEEGLKFMVYLQKENIIDESGMPKERFSAEFPKEGPSILRIQQVVRGDSAAYFCASSADRNQPQHFGDGTRLSIL.

Points on this clone: A junction boundary mismatches the germline segment, possibly from a read error. The chain recombines TRBV6-5 with TRBJ2-1, with TRBD1 matching 8 bases. CDR1 and CDR2 from the germline V gene are MNHEY and SVGAGI. The CDR3 consists of 14 residues. The CDR3 region is CASSPRTGYIEQFF. In nucleotides, the CDR3 is TGTGCCAGCAGTCCTAGGACAGGGTACATTGAGCAGTTCTTC.